This TCR beta chain is drawn from a study of cytomegalovirus exposure and HLA in healthy donors. The assay was immunoSEQ multiplex PCR, and TCRdb's table has in-frame clones only and misses some. The sample shows 250,000 to 400,000 clones, 88% of them seen only once. The study drew the donors from its approximately 110-subject validation cohort, separate from the approximately 700-subject first cohort. The sequencing sample was made of PBMCs. This TCR came from a man in his thirties or forties in good health and CMV-seronegative.

The CDR3 sequence: CASSQEPAADTQYF. For the CDR3, the DNA is TGTGCCAGCAGCCAAGAACCGGCGGCAGATACGCAGTATTTT. The chain recombines TRBV4-2 with TRBJ2-3; D ambiguous. The CDR3 is 14 amino acids. Germline CDR1 LGHNA, CDR2 YNFKEQ. Deletions cut 0 bases from V and 4 bases from J, with 8 bases between.